The TCR beta chain described here comes from a study of tumor-infiltrating lymphocytes in oesophageal squamous cell carcinoma. Germline V gene data show CDR1 as MNHEY and CDR2 as SMNVEV (reference sequence). This CDR3 contains 8 residues. The V and J ends lost 4 bases and 15 bases respectively, with 1 base between them. TCRdb analysed the PCR reads with MiXCR anew, one entry per CDR3 protein. Here the sample spans over 20,000 distinct CDR3 sequences, 30% to 35% being singletons. In regard to this clonotype: This CDR3 is missing its conserved last phenylalanine or tryptophan, likely due to a read error.

This clonotype originated in a female donor with esophageal squamous cell carcinoma. The material sequenced was esophageal tumor tissue. The genes are TRBV27 and TRBJ2-6, with D unresolved. CDR3 sequence: CASSSLTS. DNA for the CDR3: TGTGCCAGCAGTTCCCTGACTAGC.